This TCR beta chain was observed in a study of OX40 agonist ivuxolimab in advanced cancers. About the research overall: An agonistic human IgG2 monoclonal antibody against OX40 (CD134) was given.

At cycle 4 day 1, cycle 7 day 1, and baseline, blood was sampled. This CDR3 has 16 amino acids. Method: immunoSEQ multiplex PCR; TCRdb's copy keeps in-frame clones and lacks some. The sample includes tens of thousands of clones, roughly nine tenths of them seen just once. The chain employs TRBV21-1 and TRBJ2-6. TRBV21-1 is termed a pseudogene. The receptor's source is an adult with an advanced solid tumor such as melanoma, head and neck, liver or kidney cancer. The specimen comprised CD4+ or CD8+ T cells sorted from blood, sampled in a trial of the OX40 agonist ivuxolimab. CDR3 region: CASSKEGGSGANVLTF. CDR3 in DNA: TGTGCCAGCAGCAAAGAGGGGGGATCTGGGGCCAACGTCCTGACTTTC.